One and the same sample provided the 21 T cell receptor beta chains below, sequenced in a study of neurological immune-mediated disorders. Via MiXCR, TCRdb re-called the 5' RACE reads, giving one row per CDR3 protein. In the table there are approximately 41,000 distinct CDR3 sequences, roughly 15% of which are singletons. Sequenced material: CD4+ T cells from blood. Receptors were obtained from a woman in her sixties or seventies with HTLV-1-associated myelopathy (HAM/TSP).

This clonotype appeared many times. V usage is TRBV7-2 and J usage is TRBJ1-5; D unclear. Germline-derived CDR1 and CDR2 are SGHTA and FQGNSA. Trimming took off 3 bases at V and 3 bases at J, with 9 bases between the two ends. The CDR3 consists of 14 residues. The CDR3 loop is CASSLDGDNQPQHF. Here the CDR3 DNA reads TGTGCCAGCAGCTTGGACGGTGACAATCAGCCCCAGCATTTT.

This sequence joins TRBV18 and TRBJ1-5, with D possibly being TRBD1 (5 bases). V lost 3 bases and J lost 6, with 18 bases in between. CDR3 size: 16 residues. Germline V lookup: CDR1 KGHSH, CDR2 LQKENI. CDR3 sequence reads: CASSPTIGGGVQPQHF. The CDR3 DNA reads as TGTGCCAGCTCACCGACCATCGGGGGAGGGGTTCAGCCCCAGCATTTT.

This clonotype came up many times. The CDR3 DNA sequence: TGCAGTGCCCCGCGCGCGAACACCGGGGAGCTGTTTTTT. Its protein product is CSAPRANTGELFF. The chain employs TRBV20-1 and TRBJ2-2; D is uncertain. The V gene lost 6 bases and the J gene lost 0 bases, with 8 bases spanning the gap. The CDR3 runs to 13 residues. Germline CDR1 and CDR2: DFQATT and SNEGSKA (reference sequence).

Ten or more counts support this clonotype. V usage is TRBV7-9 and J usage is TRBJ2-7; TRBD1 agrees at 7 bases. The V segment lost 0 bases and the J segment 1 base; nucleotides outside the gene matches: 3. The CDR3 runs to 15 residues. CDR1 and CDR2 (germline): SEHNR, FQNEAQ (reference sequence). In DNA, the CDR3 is TGTGCCAGCAGCTTAGCTTCGGGACAGTCCTACGAGCAGTACTTC. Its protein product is CASSLASGQSYEQYF.

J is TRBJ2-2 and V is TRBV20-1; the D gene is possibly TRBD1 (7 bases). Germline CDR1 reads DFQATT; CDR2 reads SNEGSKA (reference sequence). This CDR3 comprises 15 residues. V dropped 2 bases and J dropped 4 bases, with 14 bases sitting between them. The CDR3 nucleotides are TGCAGTGCTAGACTTGCAGGGGGGTCCACCGGGGAGCTGTTTTTT. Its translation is CSARLAGGSTGELFF.

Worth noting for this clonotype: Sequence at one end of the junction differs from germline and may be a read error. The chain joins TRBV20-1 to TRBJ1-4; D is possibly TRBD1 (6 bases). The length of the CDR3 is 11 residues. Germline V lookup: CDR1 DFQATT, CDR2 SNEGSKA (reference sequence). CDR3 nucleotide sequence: TGCAGTGCCAGTAGCGGGACATGGGTGGTTTTT. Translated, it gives CSASSGTWVVF.

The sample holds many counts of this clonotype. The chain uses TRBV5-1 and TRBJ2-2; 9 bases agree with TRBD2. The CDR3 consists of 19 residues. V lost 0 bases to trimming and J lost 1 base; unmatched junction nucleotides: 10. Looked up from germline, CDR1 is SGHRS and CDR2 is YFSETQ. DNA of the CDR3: TGCGCCAGCAGCTTGGATGGAATTAGCGGGGGAAAGAACACCGGGGAGCTGTTTTTT. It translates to CASSLDGISGGKNTGELFF.

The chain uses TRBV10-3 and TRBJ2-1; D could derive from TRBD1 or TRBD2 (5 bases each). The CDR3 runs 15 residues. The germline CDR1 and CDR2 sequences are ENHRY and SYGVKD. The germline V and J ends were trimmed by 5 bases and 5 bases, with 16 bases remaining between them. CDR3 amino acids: CAISSVSGPDNEQFF. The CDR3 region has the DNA TGTGCCATCAGTTCTGTATCGGGGCCCGACAATGAGCAGTTCTTC.

The CDR3 is CASSLGAGGASGYTF. The CDR3, as DNA: TGTGCCAGCAGTTTGGGGGCAGGGGGCGCTTCTGGCTACACCTTC. The rearrangement links TRBV28 to TRBJ1-2, with 8 bases that match TRBD1. V lost 3 bases and J lost 7; bases outside the gene matches: 10. The V gene's germline CDR1 is MDHEN and CDR2 SYDVKM. The CDR3 sequence is 15 residues long.

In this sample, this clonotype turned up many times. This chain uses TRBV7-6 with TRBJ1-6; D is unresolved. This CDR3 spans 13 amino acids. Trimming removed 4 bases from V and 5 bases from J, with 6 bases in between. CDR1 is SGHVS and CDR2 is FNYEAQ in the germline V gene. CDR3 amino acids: CASSSYDNSPLHF. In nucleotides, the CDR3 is TGTGCCAGCAGCTCCTACGATAATTCACCCCTCCACTTT.

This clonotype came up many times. The CDR3 is CASSQERLAFPYEQYF. DNA for the CDR3: TGTGCCAGCAGCCAAGAGAGGCTAGCATTCCCCTACGAGCAGTACTTC. The V gene is TRBV14, the J gene TRBJ2-7; TRBD2 might be the D (5 bases). Trimming took off 0 bases at V and 2 bases at J, with 14 bases between the two ends. Germline-derived CDR1 and CDR2 are SGHDN and FVKESK. This CDR3 contains 16 residues.

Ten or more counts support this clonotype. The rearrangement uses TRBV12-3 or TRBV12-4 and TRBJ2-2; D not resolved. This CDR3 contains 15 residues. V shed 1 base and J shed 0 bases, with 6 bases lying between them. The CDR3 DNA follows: TGTGCCAGCAGTTTAGTTCCTCCGAACACCGGGGAGCTGTTTTTT. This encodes CASSLVPPNTGELFF.

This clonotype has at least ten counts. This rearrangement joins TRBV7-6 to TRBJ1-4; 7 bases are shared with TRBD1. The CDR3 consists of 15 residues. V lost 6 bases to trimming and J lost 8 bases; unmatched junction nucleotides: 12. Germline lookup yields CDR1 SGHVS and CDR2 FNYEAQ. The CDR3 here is CASSLQGIKGEKLFF. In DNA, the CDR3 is TGTGCCAGCAGTTTACAGGGGATTAAAGGGGAAAAACTGTTTTTT.

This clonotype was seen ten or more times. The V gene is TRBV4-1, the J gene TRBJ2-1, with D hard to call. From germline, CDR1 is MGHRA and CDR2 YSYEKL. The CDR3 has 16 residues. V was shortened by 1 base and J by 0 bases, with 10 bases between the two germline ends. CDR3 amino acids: CASSQVGQSSYNEQFF. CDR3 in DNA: TGCGCCAGCAGCCAAGTCGGGCAGAGCTCCTACAATGAGCAGTTCTTC.

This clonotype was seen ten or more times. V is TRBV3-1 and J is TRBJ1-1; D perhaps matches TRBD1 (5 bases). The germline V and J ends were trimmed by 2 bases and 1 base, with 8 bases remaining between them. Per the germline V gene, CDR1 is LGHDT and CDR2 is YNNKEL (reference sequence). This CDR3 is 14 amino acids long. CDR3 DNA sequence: TGTGCCAGCAGCCAACTAGACAGGAACACTGAAGCTTTCTTT. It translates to CASSQLDRNTEAFF. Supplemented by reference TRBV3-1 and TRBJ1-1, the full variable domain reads DTAVSQTPKYLVTQMGNDKSIKCEQNLGHDTMYWYKQDSKKFLKIMFSYNNKELIINETVPNRFSPKSPDKAHLNLHINSLELGDSAVYFCASSQLDRNTEAFFGQGTRLTVV.

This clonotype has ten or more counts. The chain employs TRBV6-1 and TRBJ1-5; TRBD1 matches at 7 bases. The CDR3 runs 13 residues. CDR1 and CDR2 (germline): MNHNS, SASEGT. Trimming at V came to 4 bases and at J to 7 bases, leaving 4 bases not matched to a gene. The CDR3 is CASSVGQAQPQHF. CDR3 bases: TGTGCCAGCAGTGTTGGACAGGCCCAGCCCCAGCATTTT.

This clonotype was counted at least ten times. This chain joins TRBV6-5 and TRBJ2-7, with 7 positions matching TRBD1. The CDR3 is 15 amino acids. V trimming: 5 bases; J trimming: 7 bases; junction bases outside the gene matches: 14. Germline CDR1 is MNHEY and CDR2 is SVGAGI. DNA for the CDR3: TGTGCCAGCAGTCAGACACGAACAGGGGTAGGGGAGCAGTACTTC. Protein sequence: CASSQTRTGVGEQYF.

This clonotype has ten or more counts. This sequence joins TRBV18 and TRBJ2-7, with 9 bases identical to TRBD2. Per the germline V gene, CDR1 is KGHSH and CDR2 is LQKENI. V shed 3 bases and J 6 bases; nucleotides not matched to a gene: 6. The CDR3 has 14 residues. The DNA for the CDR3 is TGTGCCAGCTCACCGACGGGACTAGCAGTCGAGCAGTACTTC. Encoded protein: CASSPTGLAVEQYF. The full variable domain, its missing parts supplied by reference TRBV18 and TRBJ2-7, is NAGVMQNPRHLVRRRGQEARLRCSPMKGHSHVYWYRQLPEEGLKFMVYLQKENIIDESGMPKERFSAEFPKEGPSILRIQQVVRGDSAAYFCASSPTGLAVEQYFGPGTRLTVT.

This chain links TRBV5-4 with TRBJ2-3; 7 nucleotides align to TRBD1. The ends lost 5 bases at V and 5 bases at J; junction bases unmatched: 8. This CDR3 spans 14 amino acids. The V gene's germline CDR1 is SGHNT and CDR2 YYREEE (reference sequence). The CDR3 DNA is TGTGCCAGCAGGAGGACAGGAACGGGAGATACGCAGTATTTT. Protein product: CASRRTGTGDTQYF.

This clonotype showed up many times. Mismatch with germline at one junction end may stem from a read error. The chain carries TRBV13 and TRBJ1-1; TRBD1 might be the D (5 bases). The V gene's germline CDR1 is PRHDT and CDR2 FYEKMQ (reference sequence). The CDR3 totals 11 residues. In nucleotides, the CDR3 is TGTGCCAGCAGCGAAACCGGGACCGGAGTCTTT. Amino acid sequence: CASSETGTGVF.

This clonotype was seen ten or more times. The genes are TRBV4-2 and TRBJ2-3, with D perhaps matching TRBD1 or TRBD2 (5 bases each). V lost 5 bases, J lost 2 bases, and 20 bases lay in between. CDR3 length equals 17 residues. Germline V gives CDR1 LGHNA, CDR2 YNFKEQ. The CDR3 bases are TGTGCCAGCAGCTCTTCACTTAGAACGGGGACCACAGATACGCAGTATTTT. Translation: CASSSSLRTGTTDTQYF.